The rows below give T cell receptor beta chains drawn from one sample of a study of T-cell memory formation after mild COVID-19. TCRdb recomputed calls from the 5' RACE reads with MiXCR, one row per CDR3 protein. The table includes roughly 610,000 distinct CDR3 sequences, roughly 17% detected once. The sample taken for sequencing was PBMCs or a T cell subset sorted from them (not recorded which). These receptors all come from an adult woman who had mild COVID-19 (a few samples of this study predate the infection). Cell type and time point are not known. The conserved cysteine and the conserved F or W are not part of the CDR3 here.

J | V | CDR3
TRBJ1-2 | TRBV5-1 | ASSWTGNFSGYT
TRBJ1-2 | TRBV12-3/TRBV12-4 | ASSNIGGRLYGYT
TRBJ2-2 | TRBV4-3 | ASSPSEGELF
TRBJ2-2 | TRBV14 | ASSLPRGTGDTGELF
TRBJ2-7 | TRBV7-9 | ASSKDGGSFKEQY
TRBJ2-7 | TRBV4-3 | ASSQEEGSSYEQY
TRBJ2-5 | TRBV2 | ASRKGLAGDQETQY
TRBJ2-7 | TRBV12-3/TRBV12-4 | ASSLAGRGTHEQY
TRBJ1-2 | TRBV5-1 | ASSLPGQNYGYT
TRBJ2-2 | TRBV20-1 | SANPPGAPRGELF
TRBJ1-5 | TRBV5-5 | ASSATGSYQPQH
TRBJ1-5 | TRBV20-1 | SARDRARSGASNQPQH
TRBJ1-5 | TRBV5-1 | ASRAGVIGNQPQH
TRBJ2-1 | TRBV5-4 | ASSLFGGPYNEQF
TRBJ2-3 | TRBV20-1 | SATLTGFTDTQY
TRBJ2-3 | TRBV12-3/TRBV12-4 | ASSFGTGGGTQY
TRBJ2-7 | TRBV5-6 | ASSLGASPYEQY
TRBJ2-3 | TRBV20-1 | SASTGLAVYTQY
TRBJ2-7 | TRBV5-1 | ASSLAAGIYEQY
TRBJ2-6 | TRBV2 | ASRNSPLAANVLT
TRBJ2-2 | TRBV5-1 | ASSLGSTGHGELF
TRBJ2-5 | TRBV19 | ASSDLLAGVETQY
TRBJ1-1 | TRBV14 | ASSQRERDAF
TRBJ2-7 | TRBV18 | ASSRSDRAFEQY